The 31 T cell receptor beta chains reported below all come from one sample, sequenced in a study of response to subunit inactivated influenza vaccine. TCRdb reprocessed the RT-PCR reads with MiXCR, giving one entry per CDR3 protein. The sample yields fewer than 550,000 distinct CDR3 sequences, approximately 24% seen once. The sequencing used CD4+ T cells sorted from PBMCs, collected around 5 days after vaccination. These receptors originate from a man between 50 and 59 years old who received an inactivated influenza vaccine.

V gene TRBV20-1 combines with J gene TRBJ1-4; 9 bases are a match to TRBD1. Germline V CDR1 and CDR2: DFQATT, SNEGSKA (reference sequence). The CDR3 is 13 residues long. V was pared by 5 bases and J by 6 bases, with 4 bases of the junction left unmatched. CDR3 coding DNA: TGCAGTGCTGTACGGACAGGGGATGAAAAACTGTTTTTT. It codes for CSAVRTGDEKLFF.

In this sample, this clonotype turned up a few times. The chain is built from TRBV3-1 and TRBJ2-7; possibly TRBD1 for D (6 bases). CDR3 length: 13 residues. Germline V lookup: CDR1 LGHDT, CDR2 YNNKEL (reference sequence). Trimming took 4 bases from V and 3 from J, leaving 10 bases between them. CDR3 sequence (DNA): TGTGCCAGCAGCCCTTTACAGGGCTACGAGCAGTACTTC. Its protein is CASSPLQGYEQYF.

The gene calls are TRBV20-1 and TRBJ2-7; 14 positions agree with TRBD2. Germline CDR1 reads DFQATT; CDR2 reads SNEGSKA (reference sequence). The CDR3 runs 15 residues. V dropped 5 bases and J dropped 3; count of bases not matched to a gene: 6. DNA of the CDR3: TGCAGTGCTGAATTCGGGACTAGCGGGAGCTACGAGCAGTACTTC. This translates into CSAEFGTSGSYEQYF.

The gene calls are TRBV9 and TRBJ2-5, with TRBD2 as a possible D gene (5 bases). This CDR3 has 16 amino acids. V lost 0 bases to trimming and J lost 2 bases, with 14 bases between them. The germline CDR1 and CDR2 sequences are SGDLS and YYNGEE. DNA for the CDR3: TGTGCCAGCAGCGTAGCTCCGGGGTTCGGGCAAGAGACCCAGTACTTC. As protein: CASSVAPGFGQETQYF. Supplemented by reference TRBV9 and TRBJ2-5, the full variable domain reads DSGVTQTPKHLITATGQRVTLRCSPRSGDLSVYWYQQSLDQGLQFLIQYYNGEERAKGNILERFSAQQFPDLHSELNLSSLELGDSALYFCASSVAPGFGQETQYFGPGTRLLVL.

The rearrangement uses TRBV10-3 and TRBJ2-2; D may be TRBD1 (5 bases). Germline loops: CDR1 ENHRY, CDR2 SYGVKD. CDR3 length: 16 residues. V was shortened by 2 bases and J by 1 base, with 11 bases between the two germline ends. CDR3 in DNA: TGTGCCATCAGTGAGGTAGGGGCACTGAACACCGGGGAGCTGTTTTTT. It is translated as CAISEVGALNTGELFF.

The CDR3 sequence: CASRKDRDPSYEQYF. CDR3 sequence (DNA): TGTGCCAGCAGGAAGGACAGGGACCCCTCCTACGAGCAGTACTTC. This chain joins TRBV7-2 and TRBJ2-7, with 8 bases matching TRBD1. The trim removed 6 bases at V and 0 bases at J, leaving 7 bases unmatched. CDR3 length: 15 residues. Germline V CDR1 and CDR2: SGHTA, FQGNSA.

In DNA form, the CDR3 reads TGTGCCAGCAGGATCGCAGAATTTCGCGAGCAGTACTTC. The encoded protein is CASRIAEFREQYF. The V call is TRBV6-2 or TRBV6-3, the J call TRBJ2-7; D gene ambiguous. Germline V gene lookup returns CDR1 MNHEY and CDR2 SVGEGT. This CDR3 is 13 amino acids long. V lost 6 bases, J lost 6 bases, and 15 bases lay in between.

This sequence joins TRBV29-1 and TRBJ2-7; 12 bases align to TRBD2. The germline CDR1 and CDR2 sequences are SQVTM and ANQGSEA. V was pared by 6 bases and J by 5 bases, with 11 bases of the junction left unmatched. This CDR3 comprises 15 residues. In nucleotides, the CDR3 is TGCAGCGTGGCAACCAGACTAGCGGGAGACGACGAGCAGTACTTC. Translation: CSVATRLAGDDEQYF.

The rearrangement links TRBV7-2 to TRBJ2-7, with 9 bases matching TRBD1. The CDR3 spans 14 residues. Germline V CDR1 and CDR2: SGHTA, FQGNSA. With 4 bases clipped from V and 6 bases from J, the junction kept 7 bases outside the gene matches. The CDR3 bases are TGTGCCAGCAGCTCACAGGGGGCAAAGGGCGAGCAGTACTTC. Encoded protein: CASSSQGAKGEQYF.

This clonotype was seen a few times. V is TRBV6-2 or TRBV6-3 and J is TRBJ2-1; TRBD2 aligns across 14 bases. CDR1 is MNHEY, CDR2 SVGEGT, per germline. The length of the CDR3 is 16 residues. Trimming at V came to 5 bases and at J to 5 bases, leaving 5 bases not matched to a gene. In nucleotides, the CDR3 is TGTGCCAGCAGTCTCCGGACTAGCGGGAGGAACAATGAGCAGTTCTTC. This sequence encodes CASSLRTSGRNNEQFF.

This chain connects TRBV7-2 to TRBJ2-6, with D possibly TRBD1 on 5 matching bases. Deletions cut 6 bases from V and 2 bases from J, with 8 bases between. Per germline, CDR1 SGHTA and CDR2 FQGNSA. This CDR3 spans 14 amino acids. The DNA for the CDR3 is TGTGCCAGCAGAGCAGGGCCTGGGGCCAACGTCCTGACTTTC. Protein product: CASRAGPGANVLTF.

The genes are TRBV20-1 and TRBJ2-1, with unresolved D. This CDR3 comprises 13 residues. V was pared by 6 bases and J by 10 bases, with 19 bases between. Germline CDR1 is DFQATT and CDR2 is SNEGSKA (reference sequence). The DNA of the CDR3 is TGCAGTGCAAAACTAACCGCAATACGGGAGCAGTTCTTC. Translation gives CSAKLTAIREQFF.

This clonotype was seen only a few times. The chain links TRBV6-2 or TRBV6-3 to TRBJ2-7; no definite D call. Germline V gene sequence: CDR1 MNHEY, CDR2 SVGEGT. The CDR3 loop spans 12 amino acids. V lost 5 bases to trimming and J lost 3 bases, with 8 bases between them. The CDR3 reads CASSQVLYEQYF. CDR3 nucleotides: TGTGCCAGCAGTCAGGTACTCTACGAGCAGTACTTC.

This chain links TRBV29-1 with TRBJ2-1; TRBD1 agrees at 9 bases. The germline CDR1 and CDR2 sequences are SQVTM and ANQGSEA. V dropped 0 bases and J dropped 3; count of bases not matched to a gene: 12. The CDR3 consists of 18 residues. CDR3: CSVEDLLDNRGLYNEQFF. The CDR3 DNA sequence: TGCAGCGTTGAAGATCTGCTTGACAACAGGGGGCTCTACAATGAGCAGTTCTTC.

This clonotype turned up a few times. This chain joins TRBV5-1 and TRBJ2-1; D gene uncertain. Germline CDR1 is SGHRS and CDR2 is YFSETQ. Trimming cost V 1 base and J 7 bases, with 6 bases left between them. The length of the CDR3 is 12 residues. This CDR3 reads CASSLLRNEQFF. In nucleotides, the CDR3 is TGCGCCAGCAGCTTGTTAAGAAATGAGCAGTTCTTC.

This clonotype has more than one count but fewer than ten. In DNA, the CDR3 is TGCGCCAGCAGCTTGGATGGGGCCTACACAGATACGCAGTATTTT. This gives the protein CASSLDGAYTDTQYF. This chain links TRBV5-1 with TRBJ2-3; D might be TRBD1 (5 bases). The germline V and J ends were trimmed by 0 bases and 2 bases, with 10 bases remaining between them. The CDR3 sequence is 15 residues long. In germline, CDR1 is SGHRS, CDR2 YFSETQ.

This clonotype appeared a few times. The chain employs TRBV20-1 and TRBJ1-2, with TRBD1 matching over 8 bases. The germline CDR1 and CDR2 sequences are DFQATT and SNEGSKA (reference sequence). Unmatched junction bases numbered 6, after V lost 5 bases and J lost 4 bases. This CDR3 contains 13 residues. The CDR3 sequence is CSAAQGVLYGYTF. Written as DNA, the CDR3 is TGCAGTGCTGCACAGGGGGTTCTCTATGGCTACACCTTC.

This CDR3 is CASSPIGRDQETQYF. The CDR3 nucleotides read TGTGCCAGCAGCCCCATCGGCAGGGACCAAGAGACCCAGTACTTC. The gene calls are TRBV14 and TRBJ2-5; a possible D gene is TRBD1 (5 bases). V shed 4 bases and J shed 0 bases, with 12 bases lying between them. Per the germline V gene, CDR1 is SGHDN and CDR2 is FVKESK. The CDR3 runs 15 residues.

This clonotype was picked up a small number of times. The chain links TRBV3-1 to TRBJ2-5; D is unclear. The CDR3 loop spans 13 amino acids. CDR1 is LGHDT and CDR2 is YNNKEL in the germline V gene (reference sequence). Deletions cut 1 base from V and 5 bases from J, with 8 bases between. The CDR3 sequence: CASSQGPLETQYF. CDR3 sequence (DNA): TGTGCCAGCAGCCAAGGGCCTCTTGAGACCCAGTACTTC.

This clonotype was detected a few times. The V gene is TRBV5-6, the J gene TRBJ2-7; TRBD2 aligns across 9 bases. Germline V CDR1 and CDR2: SGHDT, YYEEEE. After removal of 5 bases from V and 3 bases from J, the junction contained 3 bases not matched to a gene. The CDR3 is made up of 13 amino acids. DNA of the CDR3: TGTGCCAGCAGGGTTAGCGGGAGCTACGAGCAGTACTTC. It specifies CASRVSGSYEQYF.

This clonotype was recorded a few times. This chain connects TRBV7-2 to TRBJ1-2, with no clear D. V was pared by 2 bases and J by 2 bases, with 9 bases between. CDR3 length: 14 amino acids. CDR1 is SGHTA and CDR2 is FQGNSA in the germline V gene. The CDR3 here is CASSLRNSNYGYTF. The CDR3 nucleotides read TGTGCCAGCAGCTTACGAAACAGCAACTATGGCTACACCTTC.

The chain recombines TRBV10-3 with TRBJ2-3; D unclear. Germline lookup yields CDR1 ENHRY and CDR2 SYGVKD. V lost 4 bases to trimming and J lost 5 bases, with 4 bases between them. CDR3 length equals 11 residues. CDR3 nucleotides: TGTGCCATCAGTGGGAAAGATACGCAGTATTTT. Amino acids: CAISGKDTQYF.

This sequence joins TRBV15 and TRBJ2-5, with D unclear. The germline V and J ends were trimmed by 0 bases and 7 bases, with 12 bases remaining between them. The CDR3 is 14 residues long. The V gene's germline CDR1 is LNHNV and CDR2 YYDKDF (reference sequence). CDR3 sequence (DNA): TGTGCCACCAGCAGAGACGCGGTAATTGGGACCCAGTACTTC. It yields the protein CATSRDAVIGTQYF.

This clonotype appeared many times. The chain uses TRBV20-1 and TRBJ2-1; D may correspond to TRBD1 or TRBD2 (5 bases each). V lost 3 bases and J 4 bases, leaving 13 bases between the germline ends. This CDR3 region has 14 residues. Looked up from germline, CDR1 is DFQATT and CDR2 is SNEGSKA (reference sequence). CDR3 nucleotide sequence: TGCAGTGCTAGCGGGCCGGGGCGGTACAATGAGCAGTTCTTC. Protein sequence: CSASGPGRYNEQFF.

The J gene is TRBJ1-4, the V gene TRBV4-3; 7 bases are shared with TRBD1. CDR1 is LGHNA and CDR2 is YSLEER in the germline V gene. V trimming: 1 base; J trimming: 4 bases; junction bases outside the gene matches: 9. The CDR3 totals 17 residues. CDR3 sequence (DNA): TGCGCCAGCAGCCAAGGGGGCAGGGGGGGATATAATGAAAAACTGTTTTTT. It specifies CASSQGGRGGYNEKLFF.

This rearrangement joins TRBV21-1 to TRBJ2-1; the table calls TRBD2, which could not be checked here. TRBV21-1 is a listed pseudogene. This CDR3 contains 15 residues. The CDR3 reads CASPRLARPHNEQFF. The CDR3 DNA reads TGTGCCAGCCCCCGACTAGCGCGCCCACACAATGAGCAGTTCTTC.

The J gene is TRBJ2-2, the V gene TRBV18; 7 nucleotides line up with TRBD2. J was trimmed by 3 bases and V by 3 bases; bases with no gene match: 4. This CDR3 spans 15 amino acids. CDR1 KGHSH and CDR2 LQKENI come from the germline V gene. This CDR3 reads CASSPGRGDTGELFF. The CDR3 nucleotides read TGTGCCAGCTCACCTGGGAGGGGTGACACCGGGGAGCTGTTTTTT.

At least ten counts were recorded for this clonotype. The chain carries TRBV4-2 and TRBJ2-2; a possible D gene is TRBD2 (5 bases). V shed 3 bases and J shed 4 bases, with 12 bases lying between them. The CDR3 extends over 15 amino acids. Germline CDR1 reads LGHNA; CDR2 reads YNFKEQ. CDR3: CASSHVYRGTGELFF. The CDR3 DNA reads TGTGCCAGCAGCCATGTATACCGGGGCACCGGGGAGCTGTTTTTT.

The rearrangement joins TRBV20-1 to TRBJ2-1; 9 nucleotides agree with TRBD2. Germline V gene data show CDR1 as DFQATT and CDR2 as SNEGSKA (reference sequence). CDR3 length: 15 residues. V lost 6 bases, J lost 4 bases, and 10 bases stayed unmatched. CDR3 sequence reads: CSAARRLAEYNEQFF. The CDR3 region has the DNA TGCAGTGCGGCTAGGAGACTAGCGGAGTACAATGAGCAGTTCTTC.

The genes are TRBV6-2 or TRBV6-3 and TRBJ2-7, with 12 bases lining up with TRBD2. V lost 6 bases to trimming and J lost 3 bases; unmatched junction nucleotides: 6. The CDR3 runs 15 residues. Germline-derived CDR1 and CDR2 are MNHEY and SVGEGT. CDR3 sequence: CASRGTSGRFYEQYF. DNA for the CDR3: TGTGCCAGCAGAGGGACTAGCGGGCGATTCTACGAGCAGTACTTC.

V gene TRBV29-1 combines with J gene TRBJ2-7; 7 nucleotides align to TRBD1. This CDR3 is built from 11 residues. J gave up 5 bases and V 6 bases, and 4 bases lay outside the gene matches. CDR1 and CDR2 (germline): SQVTM, ANQGSEA. CDR3 region: CSVSQGHEQYF. The CDR3 nucleotides read TGCAGCGTCTCACAGGGGCACGAGCAGTACTTC.